This TCR beta chain stems from a study of response to subunit inactivated influenza vaccine. TCRdb reanalysed the RT-PCR reads using MiXCR and keeps one entry per CDR3 protein. This repertoire shows hundreds of thousands of distinct CDR3 sequences, 9.5% to 15% found once; its top ten account for approximately 8.3%. The CDR3 runs 12 residues. CDR1 is MNHEY, CDR2 SVGEGT, per germline. The V and J ends lost 0 bases and 5 bases respectively, with 4 bases between them. The source was non-naive T cells sorted from PBMCs, collected less than 15 days before vaccination. The V and J genes are TRBV6-2 or TRBV6-3 and TRBJ2-5, with unresolved D. The clonotype was recovered from a man aged 50-59 years who received an inactivated influenza vaccine. The CDR3: CASSYSPETQYF. DNA for the CDR3: TGTGCCAGCAGTTACTCACCGGAGACCCAGTACTTC.